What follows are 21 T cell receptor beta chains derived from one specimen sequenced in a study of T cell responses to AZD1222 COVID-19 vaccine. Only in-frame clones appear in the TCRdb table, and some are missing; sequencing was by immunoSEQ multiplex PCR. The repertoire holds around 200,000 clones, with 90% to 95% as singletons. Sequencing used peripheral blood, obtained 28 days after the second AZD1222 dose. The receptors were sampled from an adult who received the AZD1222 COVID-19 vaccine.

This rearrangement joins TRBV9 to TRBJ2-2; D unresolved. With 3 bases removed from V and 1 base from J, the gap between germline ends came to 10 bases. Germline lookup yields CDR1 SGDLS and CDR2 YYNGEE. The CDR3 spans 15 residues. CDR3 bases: TGTGCCAGCAGCGCCCGGGCCTTGAACACCGGGGAGCTGTTTTTT. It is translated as CASSARALNTGELFF.

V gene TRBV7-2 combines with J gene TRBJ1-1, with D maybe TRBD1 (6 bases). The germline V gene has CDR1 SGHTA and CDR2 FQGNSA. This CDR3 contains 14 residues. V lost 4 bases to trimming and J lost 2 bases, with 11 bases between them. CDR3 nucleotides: TGTGCCAGCAGCTCCAGGGGAGGTAACACTGAAGCTTTCTTT. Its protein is CASSSRGGNTEAFF.

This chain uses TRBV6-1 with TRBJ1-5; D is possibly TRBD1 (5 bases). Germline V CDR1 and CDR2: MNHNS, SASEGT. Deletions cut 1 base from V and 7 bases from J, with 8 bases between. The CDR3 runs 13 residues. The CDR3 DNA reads TGTGCCAGCAGTGAAGTGCAGGGCCAGCCCCAGCATTTT. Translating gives CASSEVQGQPQHF.

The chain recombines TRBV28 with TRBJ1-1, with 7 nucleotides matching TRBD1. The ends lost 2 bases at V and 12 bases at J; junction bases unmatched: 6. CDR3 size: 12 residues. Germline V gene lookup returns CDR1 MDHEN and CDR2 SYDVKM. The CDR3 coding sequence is TGTGCCAGCAGTTTACAGACAGGGAGTACTTTCTTT. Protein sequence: CASSLQTGSTFF.

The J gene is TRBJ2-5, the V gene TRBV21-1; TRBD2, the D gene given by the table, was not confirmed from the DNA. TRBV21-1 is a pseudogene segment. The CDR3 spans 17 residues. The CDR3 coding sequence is TGTGCCAGCAGCAAAACTAGGGCGGGGGGTCGTCAAGAGACCCAGTACTTC. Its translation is CASSKTRAGGRQETQYF.

The CDR3 sequence is CASSPLGGGNTIYF. The CDR3 DNA reads TGTGCCAGCAGCCCCCTAGGAGGGGGAAACACCATATATTTT. V and J are TRBV6-6 and TRBJ1-3; D uncertain. Per the germline V gene, CDR1 is MNHNY and CDR2 is SVGAGI (reference sequence). Trimming removed 6 bases at V and 4 bases at J, with 13 bases between. The CDR3 is made up of 14 amino acids.

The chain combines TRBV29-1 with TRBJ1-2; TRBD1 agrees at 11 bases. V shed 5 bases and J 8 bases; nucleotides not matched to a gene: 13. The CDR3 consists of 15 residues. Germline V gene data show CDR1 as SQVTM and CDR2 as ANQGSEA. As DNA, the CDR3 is TGCAGCGTTTTTCTAACCTCGGACAGGGGGCTCGGCTACACCTTC. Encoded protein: CSVFLTSDRGLGYTF.

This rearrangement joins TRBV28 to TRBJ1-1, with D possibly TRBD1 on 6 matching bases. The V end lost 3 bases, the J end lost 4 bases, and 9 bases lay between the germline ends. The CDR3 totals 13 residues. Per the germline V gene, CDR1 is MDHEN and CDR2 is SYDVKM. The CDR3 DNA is TGTGCCAGCAGTTTTAGGGGGGGCACTGAAGCTTTCTTT. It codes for CASSFRGGTEAFF.

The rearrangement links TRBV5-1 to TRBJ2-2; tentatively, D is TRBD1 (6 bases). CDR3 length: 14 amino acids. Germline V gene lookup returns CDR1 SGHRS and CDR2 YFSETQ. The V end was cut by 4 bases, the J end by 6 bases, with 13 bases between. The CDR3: CASSRTQGPGELFF. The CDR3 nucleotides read TGCGCCAGCAGCCGGACACAGGGTCCCGGGGAGCTGTTTTTT.

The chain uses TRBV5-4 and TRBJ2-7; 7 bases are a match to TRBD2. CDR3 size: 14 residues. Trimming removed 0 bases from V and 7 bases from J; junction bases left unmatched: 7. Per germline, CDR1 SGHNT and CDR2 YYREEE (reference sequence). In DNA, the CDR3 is TGTGCCAGCAGCTTGGATGGCGGGAGAGGAGAGCAGTACTTC. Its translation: CASSLDGGRGEQYF.

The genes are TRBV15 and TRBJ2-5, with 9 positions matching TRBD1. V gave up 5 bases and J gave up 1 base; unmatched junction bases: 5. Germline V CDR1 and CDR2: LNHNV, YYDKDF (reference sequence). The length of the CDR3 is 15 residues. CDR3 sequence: CATSGGTGIQETQYF. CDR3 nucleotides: TGTGCCACCAGCGGGGGGACAGGGATCCAAGAGACCCAGTACTTC.

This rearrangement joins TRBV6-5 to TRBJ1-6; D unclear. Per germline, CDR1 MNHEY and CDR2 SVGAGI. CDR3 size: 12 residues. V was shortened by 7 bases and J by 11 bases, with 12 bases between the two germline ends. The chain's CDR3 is CASTGVWAPLHF. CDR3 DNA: TGTGCCAGCACCGGGGTCTGGGCACCCCTCCACTTT.

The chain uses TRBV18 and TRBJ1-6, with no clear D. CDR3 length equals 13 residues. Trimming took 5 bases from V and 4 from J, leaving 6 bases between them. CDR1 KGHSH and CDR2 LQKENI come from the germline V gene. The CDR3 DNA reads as TGTGCCAGCTCAGACGGTTATAATTCACCCCTCCACTTT. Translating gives CASSDGYNSPLHF.

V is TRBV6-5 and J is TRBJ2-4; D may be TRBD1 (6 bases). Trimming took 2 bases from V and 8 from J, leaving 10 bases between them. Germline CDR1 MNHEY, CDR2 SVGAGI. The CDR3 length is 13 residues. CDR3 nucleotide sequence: TGTGCCAGCAGTTACACGGCAGGGGACATTCAGTACTTC. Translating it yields CASSYTAGDIQYF.

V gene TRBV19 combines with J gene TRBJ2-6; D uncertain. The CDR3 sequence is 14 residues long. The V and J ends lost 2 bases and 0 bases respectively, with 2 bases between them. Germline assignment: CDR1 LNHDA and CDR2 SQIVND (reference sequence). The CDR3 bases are TGTGCCAGTAGTATAAACTCTGGGGCCAACGTCCTGACTTTC. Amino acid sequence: CASSINSGANVLTF.

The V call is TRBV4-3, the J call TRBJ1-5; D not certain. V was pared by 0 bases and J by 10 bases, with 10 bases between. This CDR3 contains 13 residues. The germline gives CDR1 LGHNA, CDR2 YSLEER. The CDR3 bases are TGCGCCAGCAGCCAAGATTTGGATGGCCCCCAGCATTTT. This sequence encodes CASSQDLDGPQHF.

This CDR3 reads CASSRAGGPNEKLFF. CDR3 nucleotide sequence: TGTGCCAGCAGCCGGGCAGGGGGGCCTAATGAAAAACTGTTTTTT. The rearrangement joins TRBV5-6 to TRBJ1-4, with 7 bases that match TRBD1. The CDR3 runs to 15 residues. Germline trimming cut 4 bases from V and 3 bases from J; bases unmatched to any gene: 6. In germline, CDR1 is SGHDT, CDR2 YYEEEE.

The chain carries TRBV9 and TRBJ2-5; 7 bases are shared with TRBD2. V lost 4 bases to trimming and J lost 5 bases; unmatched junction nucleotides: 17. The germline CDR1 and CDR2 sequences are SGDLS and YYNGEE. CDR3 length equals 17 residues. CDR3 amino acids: CASSSRGVRGSWETQYF. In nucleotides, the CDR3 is TGTGCCAGCAGCTCAAGAGGGGTGCGCGGGAGTTGGGAGACCCAGTACTTC. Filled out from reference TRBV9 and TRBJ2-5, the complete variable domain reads DSGVTQTPKHLITATGQRVTLRCSPRSGDLSVYWYQQSLDQGLQFLIQYYNGEERAKGNILERFSAQQFPDLHSELNLSSLELGDSALYFCASSSRGVRGSWETQYFGPGTRLLVL.

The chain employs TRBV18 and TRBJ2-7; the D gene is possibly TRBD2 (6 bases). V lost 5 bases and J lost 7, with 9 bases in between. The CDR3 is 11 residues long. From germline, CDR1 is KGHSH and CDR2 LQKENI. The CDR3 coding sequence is TGTGCCAGCTCAACCAGCGGGGAGCAGTACTTC. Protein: CASSTSGEQYF.

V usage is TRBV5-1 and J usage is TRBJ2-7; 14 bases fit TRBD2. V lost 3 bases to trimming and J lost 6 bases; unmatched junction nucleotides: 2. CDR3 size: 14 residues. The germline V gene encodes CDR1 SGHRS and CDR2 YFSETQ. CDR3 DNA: TGCGCCAGCAGCTCGGGACTAGCGGGAGTCGAGCAGTACTTC. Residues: CASSSGLAGVEQYF.

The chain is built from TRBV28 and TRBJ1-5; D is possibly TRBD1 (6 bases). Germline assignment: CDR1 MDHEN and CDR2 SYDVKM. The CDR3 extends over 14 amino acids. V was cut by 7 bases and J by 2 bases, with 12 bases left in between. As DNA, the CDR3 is TGTGCCAGCACAACGACAGGAGGCAATCAGCCCCAGCATTTT. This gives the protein CASTTTGGNQPQHF.